This T cell receptor beta chain was obtained from a study of Graves' ophthalmopathy and Graves' hyperthyroidism. Findings and caveats of the study: Most thyroid clonotypes with frequency above 0.001 were detected in blood too. For predicting ophthalmopathy progression, the model had roughly 70% sensitivity and nearly 75% specificity.

This clonotype was detected ten times or more. Its antigen is unidentified. Beta-chain TCR CDR3 regions were amplified from RNA transcripts. Amplification began with first-round RT-PCR using HTBI primers, then second-round multiplex PCR was performed. TCRdb called the multiplex PCR reads again in MiXCR, with one record for every CDR3 protein. The table has around 520,000 distinct CDR3 sequences, 35% to 45% seen once. Germline assignment: CDR1 SEHNR and CDR2 FQNEAQ (reference sequence). V was pared by 5 bases and J by 1 base, with 16 bases between. The CDR3 extends over 16 amino acids. This clonotype was obtained from an adult man with Graves' hyperthyroidism. Sequenced input: peripheral blood or thyroid tissue (not recorded which). The J gene is TRBJ2-3, the V gene TRBV7-9, with D tentatively TRBD1 (6 bases). CDR3 DNA: TGTGCCAGCAGCCCCGGACAGTACGGCGGCACAGATACGCAGTATTTT. Translation gives CASSPGQYGGTDTQYF. The full variable domain, in which reference TRBV7-9 and TRBJ2-3 provide the parts outside the CDR3, is DTGVSQNPRHKITKRGQNVTFRCDPISEHNRLYWYRQTLGQGPEFLTYFQNEAQLEKSRLLSDRFSAERPKGSFSTLEIQRTEQGDSAMYLCASSPGQYGGTDTQYFGPGTRLTVL.